The 24 T cell receptor beta chains reported below all come from one sample, sequenced in a study of PD-L1 blockade in urothelial cancer. Produced via immunoSEQ multiplex PCR; TCRdb's table is partial and in-frame only. The table shows some 60,000 clones, with roughly 86% occurring only once. The specimen was PBMCs, collected around atezolizumab (anti-PD-L1) treatment. The source is a man aged 45-65 years with urothelial cancer.

V gene TRBV7-9 combines with J gene TRBJ1-6; 8 nucleotides match TRBD1. The J segment lost 7 bases and the V segment lost 4 bases, leaving 9 bases of the junction unmatched. This CDR3 contains 16 residues. CDR1 SEHNR and CDR2 FQNEAQ come from the germline V gene (reference sequence). DNA for the CDR3: TGTGCCAGCAGCTCCGGGACAGGTCATCGAAATTCACCCCTCCACTTT. Residues: CASSSGTGHRNSPLHF.

This chain uses TRBV7-2 with TRBJ2-5; 12 bases fit TRBD1. Per germline, CDR1 SGHTA and CDR2 FQGNSA. The CDR3 runs 14 residues. V dropped 5 bases and J dropped 8; count of bases not matched to a gene: 6. The CDR3: CASSRGTGGATQYF. As DNA, the CDR3 is TGTGCCAGCAGCCGCGGGACAGGGGGCGCTACCCAGTACTTC.

This chain links TRBV13 with TRBJ2-7; D is uncertain. Germline CDR1 PRHDT, CDR2 FYEKMQ (reference sequence). CDR3 length equals 12 residues. The V end was cut by 3 bases, the J end by 6 bases, with 9 bases between. The CDR3 loop is CASSFMAGEQYF. Written as DNA, the CDR3 is TGTGCCAGCAGCTTTATGGCTGGCGAGCAGTACTTC.

The chain couples TRBV5-1 to TRBJ2-5; possible D gene TRBD2, 5 bases. The germline gives CDR1 SGHRS, CDR2 YFSETQ. The CDR3 runs to 13 residues. Between the trimmed V and J ends, which lost 4 bases and 1 base, there was a span of 8 bases. CDR3 sequence reads: CASSVGAQETQYF. For the CDR3, the DNA is TGCGCCAGCAGCGTGGGAGCCCAAGAGACCCAGTACTTC.

The V gene is TRBV18, the J gene TRBJ1-1; TRBD1 matches at 7 bases. The length of the CDR3 is 13 residues. In germline, CDR1 is KGHSH, CDR2 LQKENI. V lost 6 bases, J lost 5 bases, and 6 bases stayed unmatched. CDR3 DNA sequence: TGTGCCAGCTCTCCGACAGGGTCTACTGAAGCTTTCTTT. Its protein product is CASSPTGSTEAFF.

V is TRBV5-6 and J is TRBJ2-5, with a tentative D call TRBD2 (6 bases). The germline gives CDR1 SGHDT, CDR2 YYEEEE. V was pared by 3 bases and J by 7 bases, with 19 bases between. The CDR3 is made up of 15 amino acids. For the CDR3, the DNA is TGTGCCAGCAGCTCGGGCGGGACTGGGGGTAGGACCCAGTACTTC. This translates into CASSSGGTGGRTQYF.

This sequence joins TRBV19 and TRBJ1-6, with 11 bases matching TRBD1. V shed 3 bases and J 8 bases; nucleotides not matched to a gene: 3. The germline CDR1 and CDR2 sequences are LNHDA and SQIVND (reference sequence). This CDR3 has 15 amino acids. CDR3 in amino acids: CASSMWGQGDSPLHF. The CDR3 DNA sequence: TGTGCCAGTAGTATGTGGGGACAGGGGGATTCACCCCTCCACTTT.

The chain carries TRBV14 and TRBJ2-6; D is unresolved. In germline, CDR1 is SGHDN, CDR2 FVKESK. V lost 1 base to trimming and J lost 0 bases, with 10 bases between them. This CDR3 is 17 amino acids long. The CDR3 DNA follows: TGTGCCAGCAGCCAAGGGTCAGGCCGCTCTGGGGCCAACGTCCTGACTTTC. Amino acid sequence: CASSQGSGRSGANVLTF. The variable domain in full, completed from reference TRBV14 and TRBJ2-6, reads EAGVTQFPSHSVIEKGQTVTLRCDPISGHDNLYWYRRVMGKEIKFLLHFVKESKQDESGMPNNRFLAERTGGTYSTLKVQPAELEDSGVYFCASSQGSGRSGANVLTFGAGSRLTVL.

This chain connects TRBV19 to TRBJ2-2; TRBD1 aligns across 7 bases. CDR1 LNHDA and CDR2 SQIVND come from the germline V gene (reference sequence). Trimming took 6 bases from V and 7 from J; bases not matched to a gene: 14. The CDR3 extends over 16 amino acids. The CDR3 bases are TGTGCCAGTAGGGAAGGGGGCATCCGTGAGAGCGGGGAGCTGTTTTTT. It yields the protein CASREGGIRESGELFF.

This sequence joins TRBV7-9 and TRBJ1-5; D unresolved. Trimming removed 6 bases from V and 4 bases from J, with 7 bases in between. The CDR3 has 12 amino acids. Germline V CDR1 and CDR2: SEHNR, FQNEAQ (reference sequence). CDR3 in amino acids: CASRLENQPQHF. The CDR3 nucleotides read TGTGCCAGCAGACTAGAGAATCAGCCCCAGCATTTT.

The chain has TRBV19 and TRBJ2-2; possible D gene TRBD1, 5 bases. The V gene's germline CDR1 is LNHDA and CDR2 SQIVND (reference sequence). The ends were cut back, 5 bases at V and 4 bases at J, with 8 bases in the middle. The CDR3 totals 13 residues. The CDR3 nucleotides read TGTGCCAGTAGTGGTACAGGCACCGGGGAGCTGTTTTTT. Amino acid sequence: CASSGTGTGELFF.

The CDR3 sequence: CARSLQPGLAGGVGETQYF. CDR3 nucleotide sequence: TGTGCCAGAAGCCTACAACCGGGACTAGCGGGAGGCGTGGGTGAGACCCAGTACTTC. The chain links TRBV5-3 to TRBJ2-5; 15 bases align to TRBD2. TRBV5-3 is placed among ORFs of uncertain function. The CDR3 covers 19 residues. The trim removed 4 bases at V and 5 bases at J, leaving 15 bases unmatched.

The chain carries TRBV7-6 and TRBJ2-2, with 7 nucleotides matching TRBD2. Germline-derived CDR1 and CDR2 are SGHVS and FNYEAQ. CDR3 length: 17 residues. V lost 3 bases to trimming and J lost 7 bases; unmatched junction nucleotides: 14. DNA for the CDR3: TGTGCCAGCAGCTTCGGACCGGGGGACTACCTTTACGGGGAGCTGTTTTTT. Translated: CASSFGPGDYLYGELFF.

This chain uses TRBV28 with TRBJ2-1; D may be TRBD2 (6 bases). Germline CDR1 reads MDHEN; CDR2 reads SYDVKM. The CDR3 runs 14 residues. Trimming removed 8 bases at V and 1 base at J, with 12 bases between. The CDR3 nucleotides read TGTGCCAGCGTACGTAGCGGATCCTACAATGAGCAGTTCTTC. It translates to CASVRSGSYNEQFF. The entire variable domain, with the rest obtained from reference TRBV28 and TRBJ2-1, is as follows: DVKVTQSSRYLVKRTGEKVFLECVQDMDHENMFWYRQDPGLGLRLIYFSYDVKMKEKGDIPEGYSVSREKKERFSLILESASTNQTSMYLCASVRSGSYNEQFFGPGTRLTVL.

This clone was seen a handful of times. The J gene is TRBJ2-3, the V gene TRBV28; D not resolved. This CDR3 contains 15 residues. Trimming shortened V by 3 bases and J by 1 base, and 11 bases separated the two germline ends. The germline CDR1 and CDR2 sequences are MDHEN and SYDVKM. CDR3 protein: CASSFVFQGTDTQYF. In DNA, the CDR3 is TGTGCCAGCAGTTTTGTGTTTCAGGGCACAGATACGCAGTATTTT.

This chain uses TRBV30 with TRBJ2-1; 9 bases agree with TRBD2. Germline lookup yields CDR1 GTSNPN and CDR2 SVGIG (reference sequence). The CDR3 runs 16 residues. The trim removed 2 bases at V and 9 bases at J, leaving 14 bases unmatched. CDR3 in DNA: TGTGCCTGGAGTTTGTTAGCGGGAGCCCGGGTCGGTGAGCAGTTCTTC. It encodes CAWSLLAGARVGEQFF.

The chain employs TRBV5-6 and TRBJ1-5, with 7 bases matching TRBD1. After removal of 1 base from V and 2 bases from J, the junction contained 9 bases not matched to a gene. CDR1 SGHDT and CDR2 YYEEEE come from the germline V gene. The CDR3 is 17 amino acids. This chain's CDR3 is CASSLRGGAWGNQPQHF. The CDR3 DNA sequence: TGTGCCAGCAGCTTGAGAGGGGGCGCATGGGGCAATCAGCCCCAGCATTTT.

The rearrangement uses TRBV5-1 and TRBJ1-1; 8 bases fit TRBD1. In germline, CDR1 is SGHRS, CDR2 YFSETQ. CDR3 length: 13 amino acids. Germline trimming cut 5 bases from V and 3 bases from J; bases unmatched to any gene: 3. CDR3 region: CASSPGGDTEAFF. The CDR3 DNA sequence: TGCGCCAGCAGTCCAGGGGGCGACACTGAAGCTTTCTTT.

The chain employs TRBV2 and TRBJ2-3, with a weak D call TRBD2 (5 bases). CDR3 size: 12 residues. V dropped 6 bases and J dropped 3 bases, with 7 bases sitting between them. CDR1 is SNHLY, CDR2 FYNNEI, per germline. This CDR3 is CASSGETDTQYF. CDR3 bases: TGTGCCAGCAGCGGGGAAACAGATACGCAGTATTTT.

V usage is TRBV7-8 and J usage is TRBJ2-3; 15 nucleotides match TRBD2. With 6 bases clipped from V and 2 bases from J, the junction kept 6 bases outside the gene matches. This CDR3 comprises 17 residues. Germline V gene lookup returns CDR1 SGHVS and CDR2 FQNEAQ. The DNA for the CDR3 is TGTGCCAGCAGACCCGGACTAGCGGGAGGGGTCACAGATACGCAGTATTTT. This codes for CASRPGLAGGVTDTQYF.

The chain links TRBV2 to TRBJ1-4; 7 bases are shared with TRBD1. The V and J ends lost 3 bases and 5 bases, in that order; junction bases with no gene match: 6. The CDR3 is 15 residues long. The V gene's germline CDR1 is SNHLY and CDR2 FYNNEI. This CDR3 is CASSETGMWNEKLFF. The CDR3 region has the DNA TGTGCCAGCAGTGAGACAGGGATGTGGAATGAAAAACTGTTTTTT.

This clone was seen a few times. This chain connects TRBV19 to TRBJ1-1; D call uncertain. Germline-derived CDR1 and CDR2 are LNHDA and SQIVND (reference sequence). The CDR3 has 16 amino acids. Trimming shortened V by 5 bases and J by 4 bases, and 20 bases separated the two germline ends. CDR3 in DNA: TGTGCCAGTAGTGTATCCTCCCGGGGATGGGGCACTGAAGCTTTCTTT. Amino acids: CASSVSSRGWGTEAFF.

The CDR3 here is CASDGLGLAGSTDTQYF. CDR3 in DNA: TGTGCCAGCGACGGCCTCGGGCTAGCGGGAAGCACAGATACGCAGTATTTT. The V gene is TRBV25-1, the J gene TRBJ2-3, with 9 bases fitting TRBD2. Germline CDR1 and CDR2: MGHDK and SYGVNS. This CDR3 spans 17 amino acids. The V and J ends lost 8 bases and 0 bases, in that order; junction bases with no gene match: 12.

This clone has a handful of counts. The chain carries TRBV30 and TRBJ1-1, with 8 bases lining up with TRBD1. The CDR3 consists of 12 residues. Trimming cost V 2 bases and J 8 bases; bases outside gene matches: 4. In germline, CDR1 is GTSNPN, CDR2 SVGIG (reference sequence). CDR3 DNA sequence: TGTGCCTGGAGTAGGACAGGGTCGGAAGCTTTCTTT. Its translation: CAWSRTGSEAFF.